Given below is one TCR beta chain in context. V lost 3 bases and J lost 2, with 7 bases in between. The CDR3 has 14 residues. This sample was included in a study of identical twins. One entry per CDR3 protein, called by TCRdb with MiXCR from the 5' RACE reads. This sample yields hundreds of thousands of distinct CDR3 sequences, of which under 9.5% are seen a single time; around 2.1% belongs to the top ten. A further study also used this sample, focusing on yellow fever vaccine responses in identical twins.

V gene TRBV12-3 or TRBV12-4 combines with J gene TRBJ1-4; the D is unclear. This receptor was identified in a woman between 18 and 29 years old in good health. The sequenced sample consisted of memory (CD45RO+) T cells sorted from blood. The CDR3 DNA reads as TGTGCCAGCAGTTTCTCCGGGACTAATGAAAAACTGTTTTTT. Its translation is CASSFSGTNEKLFF.